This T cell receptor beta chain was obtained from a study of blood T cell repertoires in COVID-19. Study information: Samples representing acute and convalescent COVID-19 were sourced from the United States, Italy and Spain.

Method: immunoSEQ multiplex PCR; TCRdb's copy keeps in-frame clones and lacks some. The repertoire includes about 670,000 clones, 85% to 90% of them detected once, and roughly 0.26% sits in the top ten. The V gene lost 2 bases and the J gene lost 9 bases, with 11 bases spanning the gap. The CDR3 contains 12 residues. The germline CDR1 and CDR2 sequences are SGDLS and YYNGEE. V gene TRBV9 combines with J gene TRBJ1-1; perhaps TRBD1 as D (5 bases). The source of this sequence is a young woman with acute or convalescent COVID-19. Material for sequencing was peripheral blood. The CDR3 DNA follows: TGTGCCAGCAGCGTGTTTAGGGGCAAAGCTTTCTTT. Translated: CASSVFRGKAFF.